This T cell receptor beta chain derives from a study of immune heterogeneity within non-small cell lung tumors. For the TCR beta CDR3, multiplex PCR with 32 V and 13 J primers performed the amplification. TCRdb ran MiXCR on the multiplex PCR reads and lists one entry per CDR3 protein. Of under 7,500 distinct CDR3 sequences in the sample, 20% to 25% were seen once. The template consisted of bulk tumor genomic DNA, with about 620 ng used per sample. Spaced far apart, several biopsies were taken from each primary tumor during surgery. Those enrolled were patients newly diagnosed with untreated non-small cell lung cancer and undergoing curative surgery. This CDR3 has 17 residues. CDR1 SGHDN and CDR2 FVKESK come from the germline V gene. The V gene end was trimmed by 0 bases and the J gene end by 2 bases; junction bases not matched to a gene: 7.

Input material: lung tumor tissue. The receptor's source is a man aged 60 to 75 with non-small cell lung cancer. This rearrangement joins TRBV14 to TRBJ2-3; 8 nucleotides line up with TRBD2. CDR3 sequence (DNA): TGTGCCAGCAGCCAAGAGTACCGACTAGCGCTCACAGATACGCAGTATTTT. Translated, it gives CASSQEYRLALTDTQYF.